These T cell receptor beta chains were read from a single sample in a study of T cells in tuberculosis. Only in-frame clones appear in the TCRdb table, and some are missing; sequencing was by immunoSEQ multiplex PCR. The data hold about 88,000 clones, with more than 75% observed a single time. Material: CD1b-GMM tetramer-negative cells sorted from PBMCs. The receptors shown here come from an adult woman with latent tuberculosis. Each CDR3 is given with its conserved first and last residue. The D gene is left open where the match is weak. Only some rows state a clone size, as once, few, many or a class for expanded clones.

D | J | size | V | CDR3 | DNA
TRBD1 | TRBJ2-5 | . | TRBV4-2 | CASSQERYGTGAEETQYF | TGTGCCAGCAGCCAAGAAAGGTACGGGACAGGTGCCGAAGAGACCCAGTACTTC
TRBD1 | TRBJ2-2 | . | TRBV5-1 | CASVETGRTTGELFF | TGCGCCAGCGTAGAGACAGGGCGCACCACCGGGGAGCTGTTTTTT
TRBD2 | TRBJ2-1 | . | TRBV15 | CATSTRGGTYNEQFF | TGTGCCACCAGCACTCGGGGGGGAACCTACAATGAGCAGTTCTTC
TRBD2 | TRBJ2-1 | . | TRBV9 | CASSGASGDYNEQFF | TGTGCCAGCAGCGGTGCTAGCGGGGACTACAATGAGCAGTTCTTC
TRBD1 | TRBJ2-7 | few | TRBV6-5 | CASNDRGENEQYF | TGTGCCAGCAATGACAGGGGAGAAAACGAGCAGTACTTC
. | TRBJ1-4 | . | TRBV18 | CASSRAPSLGEKLFF | TGTGCCAGCTCGAGGGCCCCGTCCCTAGGTGAAAAACTGTTTTTT
. | TRBJ1-2 | . | TRBV5-5 | CASSLDQGLSGGYTF | TGTGCCAGCAGCTTGGACCAGGGTCTATCTGGAGGCTACACCTTC
TRBD1 | TRBJ2-6 | . | TRBV18 | CASSPLFQGVPGANVLTF | TGTGCCAGCTCACCACTGTTCCAGGGGGTCCCTGGGGCCAACGTCCTGACTTTC
. | TRBJ1-3 | . | TRBV5-1 | CASRTEPSGNTIYF | TGCGCCAGCCGGACAGAGCCCTCTGGAAACACCATATATTTT
. | TRBJ2-3 | . | TRBV11-2 | CASSLDSGYTDTQYF | TGTGCCAGCAGCTTAGATAGCGGTTACACAGATACGCAGTATTTT
. | TRBJ2-7 | . | TRBV27 | CASSLEGASSYEQYF | TGTGCCAGCAGTTTAGAAGGGGCCTCCTCCTACGAGCAGTACTTC
. | TRBJ1-5 | . | TRBV6-1 | CASNRSPGANQPQHF | TGTGCCAGCAATCGCAGCCCGGGAGCCAATCAGCCCCAGCATTTT
TRBD1 | TRBJ1-4 | . | TRBV4-2 | CASSQGQQGNLGEKLFF | TGTGCCAGCAGCCAAGGACAACAGGGGAACTTGGGAGAAAAACTGTTTTTT
TRBD1 | TRBJ2-7 | . | TRBV10-3 | CAISSGTAGEQYF | TGTGCCATATCCTCCGGGACAGCTGGCGAGCAGTACTTC
TRBD1 | TRBJ2-5 | . | TRBV5-1 | CASSLALGTGTGETQYF | TGCGCCAGCAGCTTGGCGCTAGGGACAGGGACCGGAGAGACCCAGTACTTC
TRBD2 | TRBJ2-2 | . | TRBV5-6 | CASSLELAGRNGELFF | TGTGCCAGCAGCTTGGAGCTAGCGGGGCGGAACGGGGAGCTGTTTTTT
TRBD1 | TRBJ2-5 | once | TRBV10-3 | CAISLQGNQETQYF | TGTGCCATCAGTCTACAGGGGAACCAAGAGACCCAGTACTTC
. | TRBJ2-1 | once | TRBV19 | CASTTGNNEQFF | TGTGCCAGCACTACCGGGAACAATGAGCAGTTCTTC
. | TRBJ1-5 | . | TRBV5-1 | CASSLTGYSNQPQHF | TGCGCCAGCAGCTTGACAGGTTATAGCAATCAGCCCCAGCATTTT
. | TRBJ1-1 | . | TRBV19 | CASSMRGAEAFF | TGTGCCAGTAGTATGCGAGGAGCTGAAGCTTTCTTT
. | TRBJ1-6 | . | TRBV4-1 | CASSQDLSSYNSPLHF | TGCGCCAGCAGCCAAGATTTGAGCTCCTATAATTCACCCCTCCACTTT
. | TRBJ2-4 | . | TRBV29-1 | CSVAHRDLLIF | TGCAGCGTGGCTCACCGGGACTTACTGATCTTC
TRBD1 | TRBJ1-2 | . | TRBV7-9 | CASIGTGIYGYTF | TGTGCCAGCATAGGGACAGGGATCTATGGCTACACCTTC
TRBD1 | TRBJ1-2 | . | TRBV7-9 | CASSLAAGTGGRLYGYTF | TGTGCCAGCAGCTTAGCGGCCGGGACAGGGGGTCGCCTCTATGGCTACACCTTC
. | TRBJ2-1 | . | TRBV4-1 | CASSQETATYNEQFF | TGCGCCAGCAGCCAAGAAACTGCAACCTACAATGAGCAGTTCTTC
TRBD2 | TRBJ2-3 | once | TRBV6-1 | CATTSGGDTQYF | TGTGCCACCACTAGCGGGGGGGATACGCAGTATTTT
. | TRBJ1-1 | . | TRBV5-1 | CASSSQVSTEAFF | TGCGCCAGCAGCTCGCAGGTGAGCACTGAAGCTTTCTTT
TRBD2 | TRBJ2-3 | . | TRBV7-9 | CASSLAGTSSSDTQYF | TGTGCCAGCAGCTTAGCGGGGACTAGCTCATCGGATACGCAGTATTTT
TRBD2 | TRBJ2-5 | . | TRBV11-1 | CASSRGGGGFQETQYF | TGTGCCAGCAGTAGGGGCGGCGGGGGTTTCCAAGAGACCCAGTACTTC
TRBD1 | TRBJ2-7 | . | TRBV6-5 | CASSYSSGGPSHEQYF | TGTGCCAGCAGTTACTCGTCAGGGGGTCCCTCCCACGAGCAGTACTTC
TRBD2 | TRBJ2-5 | . | TRBV4-2 | CASSQGQSGVQETQYF | TGTGCCAGCAGCCAAGGGCAAAGCGGGGTCCAAGAGACCCAGTACTTC
. | TRBJ2-2 | . | TRBV28 | CASRGLIRDKNTGELFF | TGTGCCAGCAGAGGCCTCATCCGGGACAAGAACACCGGGGAGCTGTTTTTT
. | TRBJ2-7 | . | TRBV29-1 | CSVASGDEQYF | TGCAGCGTTGCTTCAGGGGACGAGCAGTACTTC
TRBD2 | TRBJ2-1 | . | TRBV11-2 | CASSLNGGINEQFF | TGTGCCAGCAGCTTAAACGGGGGGATCAATGAGCAGTTCTTC
. | TRBJ2-4 | . | TRBV28 | CAGSQGGENIQYF | TGTGCCGGATCACAGGGAGGGGAAAACATTCAGTACTTC
TRBD1 | TRBJ2-2 | . | TRBV7-9 | CASSSDRGPSTGELFF | TGTGCCAGCAGCTCGGACAGGGGGCCTTCCACCGGGGAGCTGTTTTTT
. | TRBJ2-2 | . | TRBV5-1 | CASSLGFRPNTGELFF | TGCGCCAGCAGCTTGGGGTTCAGGCCGAACACCGGGGAGCTGTTTTTT
TRBD1 | TRBJ1-5 | . | TRBV6-5 | CASSYGQGGGNQPQHF | TGTGCCAGCAGTTACGGACAGGGAGGAGGCAATCAGCCCCAGCATTTT
TRBD1 | TRBJ2-5 | . | TRBV28 | CASSLTGTVQETQYF | TGTGCCAGCAGTTTAACAGGGACAGTACAAGAGACCCAGTACTTC
. | TRBJ1-6 | once | TRBV30 | CAWNQASGALHF | TGTGCCTGGAATCAGGCGTCGGGGGCCCTCCACTTT
. | TRBJ1-6 | . | TRBV25-1 | CASSESQGLSYNSPLHF | TGTGCCAGCAGTGAATCCCAGGGTCTCTCCTATAATTCACCCCTCCACTTT